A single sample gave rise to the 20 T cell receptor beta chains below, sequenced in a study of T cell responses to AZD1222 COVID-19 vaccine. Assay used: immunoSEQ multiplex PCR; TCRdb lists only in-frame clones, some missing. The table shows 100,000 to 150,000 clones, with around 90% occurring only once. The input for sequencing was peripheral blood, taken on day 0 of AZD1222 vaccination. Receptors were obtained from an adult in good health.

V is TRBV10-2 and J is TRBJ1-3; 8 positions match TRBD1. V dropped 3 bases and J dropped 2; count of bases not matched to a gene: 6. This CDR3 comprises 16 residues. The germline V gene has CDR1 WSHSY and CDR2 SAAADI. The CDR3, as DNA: TGCGCCAGCAGTGATGGGCAGGGGGCCCCTGGAAACACCATATATTTT. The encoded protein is CASSDGQGAPGNTIYF.

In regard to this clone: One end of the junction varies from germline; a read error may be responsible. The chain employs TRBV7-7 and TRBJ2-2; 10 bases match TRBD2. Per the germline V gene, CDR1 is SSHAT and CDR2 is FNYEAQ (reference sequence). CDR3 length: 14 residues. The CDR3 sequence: CASSPSGGAGELFF. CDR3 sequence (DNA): TGTGCTAGCAGCCCGAGCGGGGGGGCCGGGGAGCTGTTTTTT. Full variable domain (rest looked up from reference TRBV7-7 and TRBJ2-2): GAGVSQSPRYKVTKRGQDVTLRCDPISSHATLYWYQQALGQGPEFLTYFNYEAQPDKSGLPSDRFSAERPEGSISTLTIQRTEQRDSAMYRCASSPSGGAGELFFGEGSRLTVL.

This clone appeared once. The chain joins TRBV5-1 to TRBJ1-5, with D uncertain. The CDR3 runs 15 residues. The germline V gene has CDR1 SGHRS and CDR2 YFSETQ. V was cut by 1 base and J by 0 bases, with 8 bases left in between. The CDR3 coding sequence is TGCGCCAGCAGCTTGTTAGGTTATAGCAATCAGCCCCAGCATTTT. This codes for CASSLLGYSNQPQHF.

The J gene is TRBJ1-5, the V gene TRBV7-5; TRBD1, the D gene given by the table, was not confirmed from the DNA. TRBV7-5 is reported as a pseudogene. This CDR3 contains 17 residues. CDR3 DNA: TGTGTCAGAAGCTTAGAGGGCGAGAGGGGGCGAGATCAGCCCCAGCATTTT. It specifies CVRSLEGERGRDQPQHF.

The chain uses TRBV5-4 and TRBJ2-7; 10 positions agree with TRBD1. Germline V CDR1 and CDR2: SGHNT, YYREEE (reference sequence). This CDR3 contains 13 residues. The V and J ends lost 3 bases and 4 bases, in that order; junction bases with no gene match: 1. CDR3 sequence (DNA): TGTGCCAGCAGCTGGGACAGGGGTTACGAGCAGTACTTC. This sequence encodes CASSWDRGYEQYF.

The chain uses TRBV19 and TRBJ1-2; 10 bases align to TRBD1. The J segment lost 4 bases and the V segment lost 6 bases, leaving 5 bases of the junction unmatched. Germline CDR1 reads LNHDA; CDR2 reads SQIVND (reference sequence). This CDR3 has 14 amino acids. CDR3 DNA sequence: TGTGCCAGTAGAGGGACAGGGGCTTCCTATGGCTACACCTTC. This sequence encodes CASRGTGASYGYTF.

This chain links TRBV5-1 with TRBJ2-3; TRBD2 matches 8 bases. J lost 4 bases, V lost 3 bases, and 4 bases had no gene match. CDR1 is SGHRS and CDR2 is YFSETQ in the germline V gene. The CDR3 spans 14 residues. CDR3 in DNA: TGCGCCAGCAGCTCCGATAGCGGGGCAGATACGCAGTATTTT. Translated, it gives CASSSDSGADTQYF.

The CDR3 DNA reads TGTGCCAGCAGCGTAGGGTTAGGTTTCAATTCACCCCTCCACTTT. Its protein is CASSVGLGFNSPLHF. The V and J genes are TRBV9 and TRBJ1-6; D gene ambiguous. V was pared by 0 bases and J by 7 bases, with 11 bases between. In germline, CDR1 is SGDLS, CDR2 YYNGEE. The CDR3 sequence is 15 residues long.

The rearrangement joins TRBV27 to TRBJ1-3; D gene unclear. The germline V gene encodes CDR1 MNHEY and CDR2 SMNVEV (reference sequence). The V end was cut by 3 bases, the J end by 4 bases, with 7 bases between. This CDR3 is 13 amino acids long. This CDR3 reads CASSLSRGNTIYF. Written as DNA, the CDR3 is TGTGCCAGCAGTTTGAGTAGGGGAAACACCATATATTTT.

The CDR3 DNA reads TGTGCCAGCAGCTGGGGGACAGGGTACAATGAGCAGTTCTTC. This sequence encodes CASSWGTGYNEQFF. This chain joins TRBV5-6 and TRBJ2-1, with 9 positions matching TRBD1. Germline values: CDR1 SGHDT, CDR2 YYEEEE. The CDR3 is 14 residues long. The J segment lost 4 bases and the V segment lost 3 bases, leaving 2 bases of the junction unmatched. Filled out from reference TRBV5-6 and TRBJ2-1, the complete variable domain reads DAGVTQSPTHLIKTRGQQVTLRCSPKSGHDTVSWYQQALGQGPQFIFQYYEEEERQRGNFPDRFSGHQFPNYSSELNVNALLLGDSALYLCASSWGTGYNEQFFGPGTRLTVL.

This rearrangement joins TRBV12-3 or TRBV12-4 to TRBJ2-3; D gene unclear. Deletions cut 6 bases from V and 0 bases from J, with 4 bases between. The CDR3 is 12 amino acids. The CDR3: CASSYSTDTQYF. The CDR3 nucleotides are TGTGCCAGCAGCTACAGCACAGATACGCAGTATTTT.

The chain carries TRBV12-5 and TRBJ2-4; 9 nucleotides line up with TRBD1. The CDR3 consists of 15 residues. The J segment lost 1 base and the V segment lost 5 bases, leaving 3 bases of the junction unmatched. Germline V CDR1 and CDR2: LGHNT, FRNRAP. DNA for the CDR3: TGTGCTAGTGGTCGACAGGGGGACGCCAAAAACATTCAGTACTTC. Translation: CASGRQGDAKNIQYF.

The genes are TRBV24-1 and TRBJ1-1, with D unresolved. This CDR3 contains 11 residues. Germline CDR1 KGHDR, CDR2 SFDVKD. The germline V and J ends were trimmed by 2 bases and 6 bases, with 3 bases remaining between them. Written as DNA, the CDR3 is TGTGCCACCAGTGATTACTCTGAAGCTTTCTTT. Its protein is CATSDYSEAFF.

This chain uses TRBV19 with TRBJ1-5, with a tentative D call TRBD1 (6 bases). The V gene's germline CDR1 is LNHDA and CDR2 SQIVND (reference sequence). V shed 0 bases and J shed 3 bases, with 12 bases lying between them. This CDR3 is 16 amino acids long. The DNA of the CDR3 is TGTGCCAGTAGTATAGATGGGGACATGTTCAATCAGCCCCAGCATTTT. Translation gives CASSIDGDMFNQPQHF.

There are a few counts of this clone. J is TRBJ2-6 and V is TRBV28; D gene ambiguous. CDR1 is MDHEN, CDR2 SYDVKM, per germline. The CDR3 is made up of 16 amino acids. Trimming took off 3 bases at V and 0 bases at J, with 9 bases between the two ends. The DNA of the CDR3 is TGTGCCAGCAGTTTCTGGGGTAGCTCTGGGGCCAACGTCCTGACTTTC. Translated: CASSFWGSSGANVLTF.

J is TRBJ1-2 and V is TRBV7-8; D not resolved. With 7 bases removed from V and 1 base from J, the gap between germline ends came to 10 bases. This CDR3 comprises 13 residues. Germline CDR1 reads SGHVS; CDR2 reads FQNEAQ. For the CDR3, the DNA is TGTGCCAGCACCTCGGCGGATAACTATGGCTACACCTTC. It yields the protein CASTSADNYGYTF.

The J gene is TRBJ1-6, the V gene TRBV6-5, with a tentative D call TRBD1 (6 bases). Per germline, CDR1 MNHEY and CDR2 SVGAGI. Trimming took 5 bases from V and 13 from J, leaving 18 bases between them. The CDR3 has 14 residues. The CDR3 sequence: CASSPQGGGTPLHF. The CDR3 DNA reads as TGTGCCAGCAGTCCACAGGGAGGGGGAACGCCCCTCCACTTT.

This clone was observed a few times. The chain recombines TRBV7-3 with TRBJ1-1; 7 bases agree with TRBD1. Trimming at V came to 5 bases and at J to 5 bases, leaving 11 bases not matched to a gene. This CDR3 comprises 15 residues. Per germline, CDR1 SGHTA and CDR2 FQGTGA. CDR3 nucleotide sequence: TGTGCCAGCAGCCCTCGACAGGGTCTGGAGACTGAAGCTTTCTTT. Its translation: CASSPRQGLETEAFF.

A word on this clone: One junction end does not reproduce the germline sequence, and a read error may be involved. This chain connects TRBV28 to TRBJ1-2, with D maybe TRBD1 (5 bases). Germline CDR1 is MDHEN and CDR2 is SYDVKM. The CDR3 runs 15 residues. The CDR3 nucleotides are TGTGCCAGCGGTTTGGAAACGGGGCCCGCCTATGGCTACACCTTC. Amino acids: CASGLETGPAYGYTF.

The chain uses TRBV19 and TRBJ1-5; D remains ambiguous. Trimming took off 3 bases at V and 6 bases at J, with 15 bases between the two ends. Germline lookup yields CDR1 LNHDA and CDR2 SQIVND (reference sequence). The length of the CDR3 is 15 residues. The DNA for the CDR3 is TGTGCCAGTAGTATGTACACTGTCCCGGGTCAGCCCCAGCATTTT. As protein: CASSMYTVPGQPQHF.